Following are 4 T cell receptor beta chains from one sample sequenced in a study of shared clonotypes between healthy human individuals. CD45RO-negative, CCR7-selected cells formed the naive CD8 fraction, which excluded terminally differentiated effector memory CD45RA+ cells. Only in-frame clones appear in the TCRdb table, and some are missing; sequencing was by immunoSEQ multiplex PCR. The data show about 750,000 clones, with nearly 95% seen just once and 24% held by the top ten. Sequencing input: naive CD8+ T cells sorted from blood. Receptors originate from a man aged 25 to 40 in good health.

The V call is TRBV27, the J call TRBJ2-1; 7 nucleotides agree with TRBD2. With V trimmed by 3 bases and J by 9 bases, 5 bases remained unmatched. The CDR3 extends over 13 amino acids. Germline CDR1 reads MNHEY; CDR2 reads SMNVEV (reference sequence). DNA for the CDR3: TGTGCCAGCAGTTTTGGGAGGGGTGGTGAGCAGTTCTTC. Its protein product is CASSFGRGGEQFF.

This chain connects TRBV29-1 to TRBJ1-2; perhaps TRBD1 as D (5 bases). V was trimmed by 2 bases and J by 4 bases, leaving 11 bases between them. Per germline, CDR1 SQVTM and CDR2 ANQGSEA. CDR3 length equals 13 residues. The CDR3 spells CSVESLTAYGYTF. CDR3 nucleotide sequence: TGCAGCGTTGAATCGCTGACAGCCTATGGCTACACCTTC.

This clone has a handful of counts. The chain employs TRBV25-1 and TRBJ2-1; D ambiguous. The CDR3 totals 11 residues. Trimming took off 2 bases at V and 10 bases at J, with 6 bases between the two ends. Per the germline V gene, CDR1 is MGHDK and CDR2 is SYGVNS. The CDR3 protein is CASSEGPEQFF. Here the CDR3 DNA reads TGTGCCAGCAGTGAAGGGCCAGAGCAGTTCTTC.

About this clone itself: This sample also contains other DNA sequences that code for the same CDR3. V and J are TRBV25-1 and TRBJ2-7; no reliable D call. The CDR3 is 11 residues long. The germline V gene has CDR1 MGHDK and CDR2 SYGVNS. Trimming pared 2 bases from V and 4 bases from J, leaving 3 bases between. CDR3 sequence reads: CASSEGYEQYF. The CDR3 DNA sequence: TGTGCCAGCAGTGAAGGATACGAGCAGTACTTC.